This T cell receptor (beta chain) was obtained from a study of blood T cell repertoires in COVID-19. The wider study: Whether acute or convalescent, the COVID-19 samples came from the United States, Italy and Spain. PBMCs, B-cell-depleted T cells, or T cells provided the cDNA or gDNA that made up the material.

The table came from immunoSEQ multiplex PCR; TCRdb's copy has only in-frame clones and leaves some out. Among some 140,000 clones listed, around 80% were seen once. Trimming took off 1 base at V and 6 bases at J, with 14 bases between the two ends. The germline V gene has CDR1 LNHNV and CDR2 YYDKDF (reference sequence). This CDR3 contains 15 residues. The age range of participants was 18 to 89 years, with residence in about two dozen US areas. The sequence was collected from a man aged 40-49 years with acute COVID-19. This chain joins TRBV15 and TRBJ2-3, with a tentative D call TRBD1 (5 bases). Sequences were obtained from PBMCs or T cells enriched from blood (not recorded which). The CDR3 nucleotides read TGTGCCACCAGCAGAGGAAGACAGCTAGGGGATACGCAGTATTTT. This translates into CATSRGRQLGDTQYF.